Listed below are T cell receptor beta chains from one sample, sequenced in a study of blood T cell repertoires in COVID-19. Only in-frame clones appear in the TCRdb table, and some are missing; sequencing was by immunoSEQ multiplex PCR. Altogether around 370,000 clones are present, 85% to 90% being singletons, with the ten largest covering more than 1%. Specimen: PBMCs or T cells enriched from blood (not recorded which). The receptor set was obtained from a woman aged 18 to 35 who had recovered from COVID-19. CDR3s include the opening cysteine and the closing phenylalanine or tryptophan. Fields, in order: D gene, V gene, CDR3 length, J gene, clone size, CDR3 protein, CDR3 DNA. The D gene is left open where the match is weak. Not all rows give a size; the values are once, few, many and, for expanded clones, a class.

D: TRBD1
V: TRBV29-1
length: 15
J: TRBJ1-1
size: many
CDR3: CSVDLGTGIRIEAFF
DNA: TGCAGCGTTGATCTTGGGACAGGGATCCGCATTGAAGCTTTCTTT

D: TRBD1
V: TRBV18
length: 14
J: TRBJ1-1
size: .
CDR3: CASLPGQGNTEAFF
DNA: TGTGCCAGCCTTCCGGGACAGGGGAACACTGAAGCTTTCTTT

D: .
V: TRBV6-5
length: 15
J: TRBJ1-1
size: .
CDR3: CASSYSISGNTEAFF
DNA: TGTGCCAGCAGTTACTCGATATCAGGGAACACTGAAGCTTTCTTT

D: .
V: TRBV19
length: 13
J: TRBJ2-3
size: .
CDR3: CASTFSSTDTQYF
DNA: TGTGCCAGTACCTTCTCGAGCACAGATACGCAGTATTTT

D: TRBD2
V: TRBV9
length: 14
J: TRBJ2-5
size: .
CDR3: CASSPLAHQETQYF
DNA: TGTGCCAGCAGCCCACTAGCGCACCAAGAGACCCAGTACTTC

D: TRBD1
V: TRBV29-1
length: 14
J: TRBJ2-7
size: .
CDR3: CSFSRDRVPYEQYF
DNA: TGCAGCTTCTCCCGGGACAGGGTTCCCTACGAGCAGTACTTC

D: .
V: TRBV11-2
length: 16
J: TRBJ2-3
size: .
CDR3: CASSQGRSTSTDTQYF
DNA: TGTGCCAGCAGCCAGGGTCGTTCAACTAGCACAGATACGCAGTATTTT

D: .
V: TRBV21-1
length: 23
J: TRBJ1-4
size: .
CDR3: CASSKAIAAPWPVRTTTNEKLFF
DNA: TGTGCCAGCAGCAAAGCTATAGCGGCCCCCTGGCCGGTTCGGACTACAACTAATGAAAAACTGTTTTTT

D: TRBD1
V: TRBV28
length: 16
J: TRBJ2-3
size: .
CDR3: CASTGDRGRGKDTQYF
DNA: TGTGCCAGCACGGGGGACAGGGGGCGGGGGAAAGATACGCAGTATTTT

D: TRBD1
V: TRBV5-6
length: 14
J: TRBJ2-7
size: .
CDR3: CASSFLDRTYEQYF
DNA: TGTGCCAGCAGCTTCCTGGACAGGACCTACGAGCAGTACTTC

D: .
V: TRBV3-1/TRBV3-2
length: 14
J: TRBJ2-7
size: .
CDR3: CASSQELSGYEQYF
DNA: TGTGCCAGCAGCCAAGAGCTGTCGGGTTACGAGCAGTACTTC

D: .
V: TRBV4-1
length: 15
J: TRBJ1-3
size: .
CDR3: CASSQDYSLGNTIYF
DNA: TGCGCCAGCAGCCAAGACTACAGTCTAGGAAACACCATATATTTT

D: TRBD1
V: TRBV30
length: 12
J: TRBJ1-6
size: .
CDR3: CAGTGGDPFLHF
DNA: TGTGCCGGGACAGGGGGCGATCCCTTTCTCCACTTT

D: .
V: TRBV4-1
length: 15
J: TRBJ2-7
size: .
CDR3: CASSQEELSSYEQYF
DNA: TGCGCCAGCAGCCAAGAAGAGCTTTCCTCCTACGAGCAGTACTTC

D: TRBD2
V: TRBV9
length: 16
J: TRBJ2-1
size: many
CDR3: CASSVLSAGGRDEQFF
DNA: TGTGCCAGCAGCGTATTGTCAGCGGGGGGGCGTGATGAGCAGTTCTTC

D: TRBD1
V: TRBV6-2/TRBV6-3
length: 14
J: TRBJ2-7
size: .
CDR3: CASSTGTAPYEQYF
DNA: TGTGCCAGCAGTACCGGGACAGCACCATACGAGCAGTACTTC

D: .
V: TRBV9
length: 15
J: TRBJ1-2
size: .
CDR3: CASSVTSGEWYGYTF
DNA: TGTGCCAGCAGCGTAACGTCAGGGGAATGGTATGGCTACACCTTC

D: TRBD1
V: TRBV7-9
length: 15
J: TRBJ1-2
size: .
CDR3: CASSALGWTGNGYTF
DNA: TGTGCCAGCAGCGCCCTAGGGTGGACAGGGAACGGCTACACCTTC

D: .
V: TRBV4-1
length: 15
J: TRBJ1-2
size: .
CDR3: CASSPFNEGRYGYTF
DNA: TGCGCCAGCAGCCCGTTTAACGAGGGGAGGTATGGCTACACCTTC

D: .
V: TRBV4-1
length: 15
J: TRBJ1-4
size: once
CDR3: CASRDLTGNDEKLFF
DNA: TGCGCCAGCAGGGACCTTACCGGGAACGATGAAAAACTGTTTTTT

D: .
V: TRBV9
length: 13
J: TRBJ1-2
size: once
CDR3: CASSVEGFYGYTF
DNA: TGTGCCAGCAGCGTAGAGGGGTTCTATGGCTACACCTTC

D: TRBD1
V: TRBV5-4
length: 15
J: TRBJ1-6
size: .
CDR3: CASSLETGYNSPLHF
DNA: TGTGCCAGCAGCTTGGAGACAGGGTATAATTCACCCCTCCACTTT

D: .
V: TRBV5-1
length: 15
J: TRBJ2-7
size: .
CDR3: CASSLYGGGAYEQYF
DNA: TGCGCCAGCAGCTTGTACGGCGGGGGCGCCTACGAGCAGTACTTC

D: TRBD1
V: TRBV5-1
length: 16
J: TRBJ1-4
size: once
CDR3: CASSPFKGGTNEKLFF
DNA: TGCGCCAGCAGCCCCTTTAAAGGGGGCACTAATGAAAAACTGTTTTTT

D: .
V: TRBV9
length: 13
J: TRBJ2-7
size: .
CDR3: CASSAGNPTQQYF
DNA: TGTGCCAGTAGTGCAGGGAATCCTACGCAGCAGTACTTC

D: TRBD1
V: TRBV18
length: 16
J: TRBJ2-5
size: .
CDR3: CASLPKPSTGGETQYF
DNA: TGTGCCAGCCTACCGAAACCCTCGACAGGGGGGGAGACCCAGTACTTC

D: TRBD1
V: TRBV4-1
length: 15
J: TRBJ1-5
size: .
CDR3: CASSQDQTGARSQHF
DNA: TGCGCCAGCAGCCAAGATCAGACAGGGGCTCGGTCCCAGCATTTT

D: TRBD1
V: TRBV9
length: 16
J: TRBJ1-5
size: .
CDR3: CASSVGGQGINQPQHF
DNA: TGTGCCAGCAGCGTAGGGGGACAGGGGATAAATCAGCCCCAGCATTTT

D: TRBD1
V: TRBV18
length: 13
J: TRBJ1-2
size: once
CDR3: CASSAGTGEGYTF
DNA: TGTGCCAGCTCAGCCGGGACAGGGGAAGGCTACACCTTC

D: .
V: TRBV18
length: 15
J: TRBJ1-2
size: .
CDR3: CASSPTVAVNYGYTF
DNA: TGTGCCAGCTCACCCACTGTCGCGGTAAACTATGGCTACACCTTC

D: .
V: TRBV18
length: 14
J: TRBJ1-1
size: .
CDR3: CASSPKNSGLEAFF
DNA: TGTGCCAGCTCACCAAAGAACTCAGGGCTGGAAGCTTTCTTT

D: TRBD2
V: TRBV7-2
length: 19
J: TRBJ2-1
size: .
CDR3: CASSLIHRAGGPIHNEQFF
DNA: TGTGCCAGCAGCTTAATCCACCGAGCGGGGGGCCCAATCCACAATGAGCAGTTCTTC

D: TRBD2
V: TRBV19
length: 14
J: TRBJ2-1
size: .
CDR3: CASRREASYNEQFF
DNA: TGTGCCAGCCGCCGGGAGGCCTCCTACAATGAGCAGTTCTTC

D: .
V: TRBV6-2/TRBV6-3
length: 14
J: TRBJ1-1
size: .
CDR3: CASSYSAGDTEAFF
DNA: TGTGCCAGCAGTTACTCGGCGGGAGACACTGAAGCTTTCTTT

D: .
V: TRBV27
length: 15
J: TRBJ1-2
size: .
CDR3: CASSYFSGANYGYTF
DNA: TGTGCCAGCAGTTATTTCTCGGGAGCTAACTATGGCTACACCTTC

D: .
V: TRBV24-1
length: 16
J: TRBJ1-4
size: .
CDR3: CATSAGEGPANEKLFF
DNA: TGTGCCACCAGTGCCGGAGAGGGCCCGGCTAATGAAAAACTGTTTTTT

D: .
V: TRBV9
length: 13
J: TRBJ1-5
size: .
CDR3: CASSEQTGQPQHF
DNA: TGTGCCAGCAGCGAGCAGACAGGCCAGCCCCAGCATTTT

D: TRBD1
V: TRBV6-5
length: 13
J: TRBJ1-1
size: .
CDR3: CASRGTGNTEAFF
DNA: TGTGCCAGCAGGGGGACAGGGAACACTGAAGCTTTCTTT

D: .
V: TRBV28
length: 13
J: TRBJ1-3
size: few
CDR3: CASGQYSGNTIYF
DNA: TGTGCCAGCGGACAATATTCTGGAAACACCATATATTTT

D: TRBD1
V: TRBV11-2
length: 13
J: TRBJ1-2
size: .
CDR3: CASSDRVLLGYTF
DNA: TGTGCCAGCAGCGACAGGGTCCTTTTAGGCTACACCTTC